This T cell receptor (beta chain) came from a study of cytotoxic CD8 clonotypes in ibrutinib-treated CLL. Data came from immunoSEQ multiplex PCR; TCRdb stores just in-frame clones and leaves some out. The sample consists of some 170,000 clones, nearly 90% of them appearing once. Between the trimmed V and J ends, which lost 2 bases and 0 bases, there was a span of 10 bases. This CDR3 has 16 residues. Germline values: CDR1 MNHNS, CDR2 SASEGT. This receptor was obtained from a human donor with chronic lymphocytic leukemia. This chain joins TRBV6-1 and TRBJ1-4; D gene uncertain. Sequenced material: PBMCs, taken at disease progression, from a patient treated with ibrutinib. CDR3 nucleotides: TGTGCCAGCAGTGAACCCCAGTTTCCAACTAATGAAAAACTGTTTTTT. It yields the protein CASSEPQFPTNEKLFF.